A selection of T cell receptor beta chains follows, all from one sample in a study of control samples from healthy donors and cancer patients. Method: immunoSEQ multiplex PCR; TCRdb's copy keeps in-frame clones and lacks some. The sample yields 130,000 or so clones, approximately 94% seen once. Specimen: blood. These receptors originate from a man in his forties or fifties in good health. Both conserved end residues are part of each CDR3. The order of the fields is V gene, D gene, CDR3 length, J gene, clone size, CDR3 protein, CDR3 DNA. D genes are given only for firm matches. Clone size is not always given. Where it is, it says once, few, many or a class for expanded clones.

v_gene: TRBV2; d_gene: NA; len: 14; j_gene: TRBJ1-2; abundance: NA; CDR3aa: CASRRDPGRYGYTF; CDR3nt: TGTGCCAGCAGGCGAGACCCAGGGAGGTATGGCTACACCTTC
v_gene: TRBV4-1; d_gene: NA; len: 15; j_gene: TRBJ2-1; abundance: NA; CDR3aa: CASSQGPSSYNEQFF; CDR3nt: TGCGCCAGCAGCCAAGGTCCGAGCTCCTACAATGAGCAGTTCTTC
v_gene: TRBV6-2/TRBV6-3; d_gene: TRBD1; len: 17; j_gene: TRBJ2-5; abundance: NA; CDR3aa: CASSYFWTGVLQETQYF; CDR3nt: TGTGCCAGCAGTTACTTTTGGACAGGTGTTCTTCAAGAGACCCAGTACTTC
v_gene: TRBV3-1/TRBV3-2; d_gene: TRBD2; len: 18; j_gene: TRBJ2-5; abundance: NA; CDR3aa: CASSPYLTSGSTQETQYF; CDR3nt: TGTGCCAGCAGCCCATATCTGACTAGCGGATCCACACAAGAGACCCAGTACTTC
v_gene: TRBV4-3; d_gene: TRBD1; len: 17; j_gene: TRBJ2-3; abundance: NA; CDR3aa: CASSQVRDSTSTDTQYF; CDR3nt: TGCGCCAGCAGCCAAGTAAGGGACAGCACTAGCACAGATACGCAGTATTTT
v_gene: TRBV20-1; d_gene: NA; len: 11; j_gene: TRBJ2-7; abundance: NA; CDR3aa: CSARVSYEQYF; CDR3nt: TGCAGTGCTAGGGTCTCCTACGAGCAGTACTTC
v_gene: TRBV24-1; d_gene: TRBD1; len: 16; j_gene: TRBJ2-5; abundance: NA; CDR3aa: CATSDSHRGDQETQYF; CDR3nt: TGTGCCACCAGTGATAGCCACAGGGGCGACCAAGAGACCCAGTACTTC
v_gene: TRBV19; d_gene: NA; len: 12; j_gene: TRBJ1-5; abundance: NA; CDR3aa: CASQDSNQPQHF; CDR3nt: TGTGCCAGCCAGGATAGCAATCAGCCCCAGCATTTT
v_gene: TRBV6-6; d_gene: NA; len: 14; j_gene: TRBJ2-5; abundance: NA; CDR3aa: CASSRLESQETQYF; CDR3nt: TGTGCCAGCAGTAGACTAGAATCCCAAGAGACCCAGTACTTC
v_gene: TRBV18; d_gene: NA; len: 16; j_gene: TRBJ1-1; abundance: NA; CDR3aa: CASSLRDGLTDTEAFF; CDR3nt: TGTGCCAGCTCACTCCGGGACGGTCTAACTGACACTGAAGCTTTCTTT
v_gene: TRBV3-1/TRBV3-2; d_gene: NA; len: 14; j_gene: TRBJ1-3; abundance: NA; CDR3aa: CASSQDLVGNTIYF; CDR3nt: TGTGCCAGCAGCCAAGATTTGGTTGGAAACACCATATATTTT
v_gene: TRBV2; d_gene: NA; len: 15; j_gene: TRBJ2-7; abundance: NA; CDR3aa: CASSGFTGDTSEQYF; CDR3nt: TGTGCCAGCAGTGGATTCACAGGCGACACTTCCGAGCAGTACTTC
v_gene: TRBV28; d_gene: NA; len: 15; j_gene: TRBJ2-7; abundance: NA; CDR3aa: CASSFWRDRDYEQYF; CDR3nt: TGTGCCAGCAGTTTCTGGAGGGACAGAGACTACGAGCAGTACTTC
v_gene: TRBV5-4; d_gene: NA; len: 15; j_gene: TRBJ2-3; abundance: NA; CDR3aa: CASSLGLATTDTQYF; CDR3nt: TGTGCCAGCAGCTTGGGGCTAGCGACGACAGATACGCAGTATTTT
v_gene: TRBV4-2; d_gene: NA; len: 16; j_gene: TRBJ2-3; abundance: NA; CDR3aa: CASSQELLAETDTQYF; CDR3nt: TGTGCCAGCAGCCAAGAACTGCTAGCAGAAACAGATACGCAGTATTTT
v_gene: TRBV10-2; d_gene: NA; len: 13; j_gene: TRBJ1-3; abundance: NA; CDR3aa: CVTGVRSGNTIYF; CDR3nt: TGCGTCACGGGGGTGCGCTCTGGAAACACCATATATTTT
v_gene: TRBV5-1; d_gene: NA; len: 12; j_gene: TRBJ1-4; abundance: NA; CDR3aa: CASSLGNEKLFF; CDR3nt: TGCGCCAGCAGCTTGGGCAATGAAAAACTGTTTTTT
v_gene: TRBV28; d_gene: TRBD1; len: 16; j_gene: TRBJ2-7; abundance: NA; CDR3aa: CASSSNPGTGGYEQYF; CDR3nt: TGTGCCAGCAGCTCAAACCCGGGGACAGGGGGCTACGAGCAGTACTTC
v_gene: TRBV11-2; d_gene: NA; len: 13; j_gene: TRBJ2-2; abundance: NA; CDR3aa: CAEYRVNTGELFF; CDR3nt: TGTGCCGAGTACAGGGTGAACACCGGGGAGCTGTTTTTT
v_gene: TRBV12-5; d_gene: NA; len: 12; j_gene: TRBJ1-1; abundance: NA; CDR3aa: CASGPRGTEAFF; CDR3nt: TGTGCTAGTGGACCCCGGGGGACTGAAGCTTTCTTT
v_gene: TRBV7-3; d_gene: TRBD2; len: 15; j_gene: TRBJ2-7; abundance: NA; CDR3aa: CASRPTSGPSYEQYF; CDR3nt: TGTGCCAGCAGGCCTACTAGCGGTCCCTCCTACGAGCAGTACTTC
v_gene: TRBV2; d_gene: NA; len: 13; j_gene: TRBJ1-2; abundance: NA; CDR3aa: CASSELGNYGYTF; CDR3nt: TGTGCCAGCAGTGAATTGGGGAACTATGGCTACACCTTC
v_gene: TRBV5-1; d_gene: TRBD2; len: 16; j_gene: TRBJ2-3; abundance: NA; CDR3aa: CASSSSSGGATNTQYF; CDR3nt: TGCGCCAGCAGCTCTTCTAGCGGGGGGGCTACGAATACGCAGTATTTT
v_gene: TRBV10-3; d_gene: NA; len: 14; j_gene: TRBJ1-6; abundance: NA; CDR3aa: CAISGDSNNSPLHF; CDR3nt: TGTGCCATCAGTGGCGACAGCAATAATTCACCCCTCCACTTT
v_gene: TRBV18; d_gene: TRBD1; len: 15; j_gene: TRBJ1-3; abundance: NA; CDR3aa: CASSPVQGTGNTIYF; CDR3nt: TGTGCCAGCTCACCCGTACAGGGGACTGGAAACACCATATATTTT
v_gene: TRBV24-1; d_gene: TRBD1; len: 16; j_gene: TRBJ1-4; abundance: NA; CDR3aa: CATSDSRQGVWEKLFF; CDR3nt: TGTGCCACCAGTGACTCCCGACAGGGAGTGTGGGAAAAACTGTTTTTT
v_gene: TRBV15; d_gene: NA; len: 14; j_gene: TRBJ2-7; abundance: once; CDR3aa: CATSRDWGAREQYF; CDR3nt: TGTGCCACCAGCAGAGATTGGGGAGCCCGGGAGCAGTACTTC
v_gene: TRBV11-2; d_gene: NA; len: 16; j_gene: TRBJ1-3; abundance: NA; CDR3aa: CASSLLEALSGNTIYF; CDR3nt: TGTGCCAGCAGCTTACTGGAGGCCCTATCTGGAAACACCATATATTTT
v_gene: TRBV9; d_gene: TRBD2; len: 14; j_gene: TRBJ2-3; abundance: NA; CDR3aa: CASSVVGGADTQYF; CDR3nt: TGTGCCAGCAGCGTAGTCGGGGGGGCGGATACGCAGTATTTT
v_gene: TRBV7-2; d_gene: TRBD2; len: 15; j_gene: TRBJ2-1; abundance: NA; CDR3aa: CASSLNWGRTREQFF; CDR3nt: TGTGCCAGCAGCTTAAACTGGGGAAGGACTAGGGAGCAGTTCTTC
v_gene: TRBV7-9; d_gene: TRBD1; len: 18; j_gene: TRBJ1-5; abundance: NA; CDR3aa: CASSAYTGGSESNQPQHF; CDR3nt: TGTGCCAGCAGCGCTTACACAGGGGGCTCGGAGAGCAATCAGCCCCAGCATTTT
v_gene: TRBV7-3; d_gene: NA; len: 16; j_gene: TRBJ2-3; abundance: NA; CDR3aa: CASSLAPSGGTDTQYF; CDR3nt: TGTGCCAGCAGCTTAGCCCCTTCGGGGGGCACAGATACGCAGTATTTT
v_gene: TRBV4-1; d_gene: NA; len: 17; j_gene: TRBJ2-1; abundance: few; CDR3aa: CASSQDLGTRQYNEQFF; CDR3nt: TGCGCCAGCAGCCAAGACCTAGGCACGAGACAGTACAATGAGCAGTTCTTC
v_gene: TRBV11-2; d_gene: NA; len: 14; j_gene: TRBJ1-1; abundance: once; CDR3aa: CASSLEGGRPEAFF; CDR3nt: TGTGCCAGCAGCTTAGAAGGGGGACGTCCTGAAGCTTTCTTT
v_gene: TRBV3-1/TRBV3-2; d_gene: NA; len: 13; j_gene: TRBJ2-5; abundance: NA; CDR3aa: CASSQLIQETQYF; CDR3nt: TGTGCCAGCAGCCAACTCATCCAAGAGACCCAGTACTTC
v_gene: TRBV5-6; d_gene: NA; len: 17; j_gene: TRBJ1-3; abundance: NA; CDR3aa: CASSLSVRAGAGNTIYF; CDR3nt: TGTGCCAGCAGCTTGTCGGTCAGGGCAGGCGCTGGAAACACCATATATTTT
v_gene: TRBV6-5; d_gene: TRBD1; len: 14; j_gene: TRBJ1-6; abundance: NA; CDR3aa: CASTVGQGASPLHF; CDR3nt: TGTGCCAGCACCGTTGGGCAGGGGGCTTCACCCCTCCACTTT
v_gene: TRBV18; d_gene: TRBD2; len: 18; j_gene: TRBJ2-7; abundance: NA; CDR3aa: CASSSLMSLAGIPYEQYF; CDR3nt: TGTGCCAGCTCATCGCTTATGTCTTTAGCGGGAATCCCCTACGAGCAGTACTTC
v_gene: TRBV9; d_gene: TRBD1; len: 16; j_gene: TRBJ1-1; abundance: once; CDR3aa: CASSGPGQGVNTEAFF; CDR3nt: TGTGCCAGCAGCGGACCGGGACAGGGTGTGAACACTGAAGCTTTCTTT
v_gene: TRBV4-3; d_gene: NA; len: 13; j_gene: TRBJ2-2; abundance: NA; CDR3aa: CASRPEAAGELFF; CDR3nt: TGCGCCAGCCGTCCGGAAGCGGCCGGGGAGCTGTTTTTT
v_gene: TRBV7-9; d_gene: NA; len: 14; j_gene: TRBJ1-1; abundance: once; CDR3aa: CASSLDGFTTEAFF; CDR3nt: TGTGCCAGCAGCTTAGATGGGTTCACCACTGAAGCTTTCTTT
v_gene: TRBV6-5; d_gene: NA; len: 12; j_gene: TRBJ2-1; abundance: once; CDR3aa: CASRGGPGEQFF; CDR3nt: TGTGCCAGCAGGGGGGGGCCGGGTGAGCAGTTCTTC